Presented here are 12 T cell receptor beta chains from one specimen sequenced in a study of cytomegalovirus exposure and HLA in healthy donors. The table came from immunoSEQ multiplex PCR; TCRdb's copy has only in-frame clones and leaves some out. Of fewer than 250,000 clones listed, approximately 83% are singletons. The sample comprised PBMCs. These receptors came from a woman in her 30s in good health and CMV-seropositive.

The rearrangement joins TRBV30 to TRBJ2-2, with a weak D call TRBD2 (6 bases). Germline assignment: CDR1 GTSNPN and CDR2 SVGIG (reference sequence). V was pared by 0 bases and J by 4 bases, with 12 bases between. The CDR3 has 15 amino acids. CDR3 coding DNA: TGTGCCTGGAGTGTATTAGGAGGGTCCACCGGGGAGCTGTTTTTT. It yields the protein CAWSVLGGSTGELFF.

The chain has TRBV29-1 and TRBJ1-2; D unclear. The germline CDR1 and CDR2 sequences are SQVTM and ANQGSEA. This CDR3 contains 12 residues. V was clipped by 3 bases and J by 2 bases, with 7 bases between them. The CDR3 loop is CSVDGENYGYTF. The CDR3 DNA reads TGCAGCGTTGATGGCGAGAACTATGGCTACACCTTC.

The CDR3 DNA reads TGTGCCAGCAGTTTAGTGCCGGGGGACGGGAAGAACACTGAAGCTTTCTTT. Translating it yields CASSLVPGDGKNTEAFF. V gene TRBV27 combines with J gene TRBJ1-1, with D perhaps matching TRBD1 (5 bases). Looked up from germline, CDR1 is MNHEY and CDR2 is SMNVEV (reference sequence). The germline V and J ends were trimmed by 2 bases and 1 base, with 17 bases remaining between them. This CDR3 comprises 17 residues.

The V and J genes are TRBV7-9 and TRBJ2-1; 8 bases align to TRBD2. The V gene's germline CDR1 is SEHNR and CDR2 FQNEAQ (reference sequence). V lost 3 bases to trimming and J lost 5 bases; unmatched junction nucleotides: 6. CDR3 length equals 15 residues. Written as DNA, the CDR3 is TGTGCCAGCAGCTTTGATAGCGGGACCCACAATGAGCAGTTCTTC. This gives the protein CASSFDSGTHNEQFF.

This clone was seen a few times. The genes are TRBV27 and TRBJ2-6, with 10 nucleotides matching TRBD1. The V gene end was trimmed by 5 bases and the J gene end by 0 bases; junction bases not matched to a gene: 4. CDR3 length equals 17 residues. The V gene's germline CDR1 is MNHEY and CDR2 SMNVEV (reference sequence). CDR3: CASSMTGGLSGANVLTF. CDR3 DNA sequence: TGTGCCAGCAGTATGACAGGGGGCCTCTCTGGGGCCAACGTCCTGACTTTC. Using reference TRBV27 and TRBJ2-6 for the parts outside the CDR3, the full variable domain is EAQVTQNPRYLITVTGKKLTVTCSQNMNHEYMSWYRQDPGLGLRQIYYSMNVEVTDKGDVPEGYKVSRKEKRNFPLILESPSPNQTSLYFCASSMTGGLSGANVLTFGAGSRLTVL.

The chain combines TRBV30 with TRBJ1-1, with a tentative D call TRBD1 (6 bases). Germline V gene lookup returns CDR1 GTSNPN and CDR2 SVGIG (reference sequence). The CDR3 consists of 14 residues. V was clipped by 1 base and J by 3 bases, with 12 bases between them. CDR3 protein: CAWSEGGQDTEAFF. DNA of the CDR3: TGTGCCTGGAGTGAGGGGGGCCAGGACACTGAAGCTTTCTTT.

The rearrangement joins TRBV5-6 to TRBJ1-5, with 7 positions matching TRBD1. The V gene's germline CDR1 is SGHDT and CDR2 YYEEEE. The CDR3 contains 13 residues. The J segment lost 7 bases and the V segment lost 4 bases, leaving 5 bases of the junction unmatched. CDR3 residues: CASSPSRGQPQHF. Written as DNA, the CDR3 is TGTGCCAGCAGCCCCTCCAGGGGGCAGCCCCAGCATTTT.

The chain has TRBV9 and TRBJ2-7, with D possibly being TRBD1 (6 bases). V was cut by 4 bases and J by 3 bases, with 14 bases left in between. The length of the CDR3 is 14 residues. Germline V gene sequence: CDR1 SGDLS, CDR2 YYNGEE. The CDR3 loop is CASSPGDIVYEQYF. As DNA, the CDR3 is TGTGCCAGCAGCCCCGGGGACATAGTCTACGAGCAGTACTTC.

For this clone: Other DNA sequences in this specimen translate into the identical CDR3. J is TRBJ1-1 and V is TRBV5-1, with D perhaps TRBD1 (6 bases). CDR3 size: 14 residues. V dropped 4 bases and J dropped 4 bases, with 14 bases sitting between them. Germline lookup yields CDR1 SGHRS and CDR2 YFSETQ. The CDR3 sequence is CASSPQGGGTEAFF. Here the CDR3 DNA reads TGCGCCAGCAGCCCACAGGGCGGTGGCACTGAAGCTTTCTTT.

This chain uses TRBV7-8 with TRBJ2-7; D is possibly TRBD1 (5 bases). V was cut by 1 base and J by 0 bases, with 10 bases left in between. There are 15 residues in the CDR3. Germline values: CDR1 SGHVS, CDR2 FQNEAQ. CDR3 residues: CASSLGPGYSYEQYF. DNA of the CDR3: TGTGCCAGCAGCTTAGGGCCAGGGTACTCCTACGAGCAGTACTTC.

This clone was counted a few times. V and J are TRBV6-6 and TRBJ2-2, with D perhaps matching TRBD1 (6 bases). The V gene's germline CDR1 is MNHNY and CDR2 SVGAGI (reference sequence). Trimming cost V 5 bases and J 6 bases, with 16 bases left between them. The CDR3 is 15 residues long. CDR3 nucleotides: TGTGCCAGCAGTGACAAACAGGGTGTTGCCGGGGAGCTGTTTTTT. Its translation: CASSDKQGVAGELFF.

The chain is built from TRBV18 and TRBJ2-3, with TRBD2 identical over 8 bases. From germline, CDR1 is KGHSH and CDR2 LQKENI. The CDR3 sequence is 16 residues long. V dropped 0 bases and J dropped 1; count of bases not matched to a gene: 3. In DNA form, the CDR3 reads TGTGCCAGCTCACCACCTGTTAGCGGGGGCACAGATACGCAGTATTTT. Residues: CASSPPVSGGTDTQYF.